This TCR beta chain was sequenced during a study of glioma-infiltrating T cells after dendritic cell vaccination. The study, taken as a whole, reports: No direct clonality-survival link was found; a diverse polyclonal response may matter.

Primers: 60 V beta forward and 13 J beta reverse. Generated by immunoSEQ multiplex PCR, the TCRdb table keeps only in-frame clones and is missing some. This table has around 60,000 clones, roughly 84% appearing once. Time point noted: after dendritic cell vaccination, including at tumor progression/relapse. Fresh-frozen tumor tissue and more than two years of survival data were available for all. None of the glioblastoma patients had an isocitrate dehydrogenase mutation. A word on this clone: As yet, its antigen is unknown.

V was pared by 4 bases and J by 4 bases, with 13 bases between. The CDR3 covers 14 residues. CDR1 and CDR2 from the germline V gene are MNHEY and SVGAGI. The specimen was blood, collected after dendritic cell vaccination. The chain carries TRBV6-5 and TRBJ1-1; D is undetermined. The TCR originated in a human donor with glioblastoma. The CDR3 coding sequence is TGTGCCAGCAGTTCCCTAGTTGGTGCCACTGAAGCTTTCTTT. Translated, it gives CASSSLVGATEAFF.